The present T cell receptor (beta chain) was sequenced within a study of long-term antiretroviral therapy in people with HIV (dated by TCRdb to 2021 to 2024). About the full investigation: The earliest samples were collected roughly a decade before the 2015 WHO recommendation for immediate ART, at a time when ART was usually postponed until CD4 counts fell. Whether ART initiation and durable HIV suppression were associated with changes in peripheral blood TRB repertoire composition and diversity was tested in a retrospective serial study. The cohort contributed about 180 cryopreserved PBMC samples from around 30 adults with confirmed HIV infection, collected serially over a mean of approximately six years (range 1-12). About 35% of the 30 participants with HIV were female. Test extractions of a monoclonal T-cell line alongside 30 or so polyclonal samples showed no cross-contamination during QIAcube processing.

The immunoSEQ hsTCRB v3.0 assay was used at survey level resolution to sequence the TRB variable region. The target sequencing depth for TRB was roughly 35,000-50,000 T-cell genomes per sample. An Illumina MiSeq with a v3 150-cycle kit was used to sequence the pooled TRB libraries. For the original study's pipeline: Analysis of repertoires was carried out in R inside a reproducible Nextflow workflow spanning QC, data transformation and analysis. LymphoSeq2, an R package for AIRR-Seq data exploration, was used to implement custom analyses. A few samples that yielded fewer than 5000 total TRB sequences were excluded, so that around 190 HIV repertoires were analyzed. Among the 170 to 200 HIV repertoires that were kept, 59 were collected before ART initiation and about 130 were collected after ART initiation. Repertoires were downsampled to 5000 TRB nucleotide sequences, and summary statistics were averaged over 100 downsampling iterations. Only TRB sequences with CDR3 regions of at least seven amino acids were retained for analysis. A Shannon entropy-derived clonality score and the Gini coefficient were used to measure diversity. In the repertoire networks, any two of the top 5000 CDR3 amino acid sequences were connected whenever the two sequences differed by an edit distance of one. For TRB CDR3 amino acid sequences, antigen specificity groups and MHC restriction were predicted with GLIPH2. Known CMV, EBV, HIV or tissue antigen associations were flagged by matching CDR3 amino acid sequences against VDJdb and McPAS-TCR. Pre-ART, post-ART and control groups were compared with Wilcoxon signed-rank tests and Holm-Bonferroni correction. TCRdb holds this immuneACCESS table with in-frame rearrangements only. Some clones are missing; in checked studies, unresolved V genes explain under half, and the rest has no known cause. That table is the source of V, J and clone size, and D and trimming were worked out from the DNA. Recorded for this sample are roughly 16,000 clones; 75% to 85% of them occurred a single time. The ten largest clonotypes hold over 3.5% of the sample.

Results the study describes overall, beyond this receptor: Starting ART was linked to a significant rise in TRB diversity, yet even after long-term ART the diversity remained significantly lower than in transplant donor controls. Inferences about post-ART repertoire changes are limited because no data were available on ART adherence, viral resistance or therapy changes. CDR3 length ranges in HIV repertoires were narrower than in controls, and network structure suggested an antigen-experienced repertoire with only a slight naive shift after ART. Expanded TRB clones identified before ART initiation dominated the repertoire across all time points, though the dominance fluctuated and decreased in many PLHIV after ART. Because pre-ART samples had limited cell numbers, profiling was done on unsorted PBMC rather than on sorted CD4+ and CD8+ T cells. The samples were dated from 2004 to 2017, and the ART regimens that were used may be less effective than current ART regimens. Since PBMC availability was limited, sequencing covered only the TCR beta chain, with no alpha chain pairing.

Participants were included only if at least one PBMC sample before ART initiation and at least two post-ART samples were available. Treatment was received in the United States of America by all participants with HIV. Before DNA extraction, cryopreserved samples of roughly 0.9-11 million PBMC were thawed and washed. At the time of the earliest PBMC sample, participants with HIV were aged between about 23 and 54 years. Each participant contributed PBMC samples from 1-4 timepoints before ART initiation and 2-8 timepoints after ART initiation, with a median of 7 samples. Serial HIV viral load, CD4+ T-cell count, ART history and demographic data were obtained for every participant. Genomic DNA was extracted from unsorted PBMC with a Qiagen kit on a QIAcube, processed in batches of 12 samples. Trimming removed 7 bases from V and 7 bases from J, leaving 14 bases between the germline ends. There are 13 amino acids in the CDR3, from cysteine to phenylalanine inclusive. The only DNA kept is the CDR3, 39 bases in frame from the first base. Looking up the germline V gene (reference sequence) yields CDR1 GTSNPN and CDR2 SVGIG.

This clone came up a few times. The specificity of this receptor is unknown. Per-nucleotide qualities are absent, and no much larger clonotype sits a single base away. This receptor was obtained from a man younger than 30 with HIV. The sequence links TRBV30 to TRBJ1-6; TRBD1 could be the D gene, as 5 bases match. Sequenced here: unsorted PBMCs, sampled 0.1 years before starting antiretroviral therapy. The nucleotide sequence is TGTGCCTTCAGGGTTCTCGTGAATTCACCCCTCCACTTT. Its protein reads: CAFRVLVNSPLHF.